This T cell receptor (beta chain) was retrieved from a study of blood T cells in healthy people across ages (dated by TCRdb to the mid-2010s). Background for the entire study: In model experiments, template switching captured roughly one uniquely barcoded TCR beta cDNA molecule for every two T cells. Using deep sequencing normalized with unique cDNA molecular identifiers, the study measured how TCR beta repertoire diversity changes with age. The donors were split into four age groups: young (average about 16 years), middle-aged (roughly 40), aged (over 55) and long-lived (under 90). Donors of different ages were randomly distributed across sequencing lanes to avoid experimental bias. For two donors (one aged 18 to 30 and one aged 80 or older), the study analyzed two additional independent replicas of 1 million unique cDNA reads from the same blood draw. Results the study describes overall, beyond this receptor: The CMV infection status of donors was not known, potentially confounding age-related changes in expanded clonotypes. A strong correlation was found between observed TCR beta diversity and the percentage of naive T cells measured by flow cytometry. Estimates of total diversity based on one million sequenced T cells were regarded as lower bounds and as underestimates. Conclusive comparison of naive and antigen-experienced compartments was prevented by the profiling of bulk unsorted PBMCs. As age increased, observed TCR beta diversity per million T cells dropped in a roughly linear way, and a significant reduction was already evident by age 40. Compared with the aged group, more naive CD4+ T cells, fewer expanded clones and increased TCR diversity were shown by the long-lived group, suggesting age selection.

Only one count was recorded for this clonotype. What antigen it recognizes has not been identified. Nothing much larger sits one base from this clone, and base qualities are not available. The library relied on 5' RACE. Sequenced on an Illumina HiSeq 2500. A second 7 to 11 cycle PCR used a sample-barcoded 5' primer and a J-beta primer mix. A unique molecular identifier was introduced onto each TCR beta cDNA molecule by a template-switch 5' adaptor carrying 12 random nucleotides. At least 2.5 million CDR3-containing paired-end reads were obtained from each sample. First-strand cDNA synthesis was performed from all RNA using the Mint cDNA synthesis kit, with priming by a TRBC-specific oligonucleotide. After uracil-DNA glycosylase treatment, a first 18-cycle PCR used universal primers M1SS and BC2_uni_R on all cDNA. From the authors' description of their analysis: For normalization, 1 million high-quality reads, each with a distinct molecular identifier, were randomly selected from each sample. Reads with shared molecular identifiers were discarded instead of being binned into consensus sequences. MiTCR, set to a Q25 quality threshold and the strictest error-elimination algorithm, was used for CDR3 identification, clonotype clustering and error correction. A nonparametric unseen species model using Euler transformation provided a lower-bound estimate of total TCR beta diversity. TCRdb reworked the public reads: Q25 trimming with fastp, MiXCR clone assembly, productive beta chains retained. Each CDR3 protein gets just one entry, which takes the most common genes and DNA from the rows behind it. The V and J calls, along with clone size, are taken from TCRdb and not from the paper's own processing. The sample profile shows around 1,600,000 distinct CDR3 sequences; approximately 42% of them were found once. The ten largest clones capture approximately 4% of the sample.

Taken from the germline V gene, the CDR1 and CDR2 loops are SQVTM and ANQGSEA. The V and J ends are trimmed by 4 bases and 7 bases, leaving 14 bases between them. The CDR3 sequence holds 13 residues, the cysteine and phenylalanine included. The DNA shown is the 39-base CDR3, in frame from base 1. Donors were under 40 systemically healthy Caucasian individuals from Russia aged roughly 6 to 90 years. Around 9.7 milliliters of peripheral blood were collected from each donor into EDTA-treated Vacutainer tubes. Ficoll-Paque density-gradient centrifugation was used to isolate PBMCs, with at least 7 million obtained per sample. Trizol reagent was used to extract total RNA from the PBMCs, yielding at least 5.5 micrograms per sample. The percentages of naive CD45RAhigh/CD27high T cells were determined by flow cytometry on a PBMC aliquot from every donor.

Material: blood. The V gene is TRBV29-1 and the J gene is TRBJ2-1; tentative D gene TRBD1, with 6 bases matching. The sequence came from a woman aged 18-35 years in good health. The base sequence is TGCAGCGTTGGCAGGGGCGCCCCGAATGAGCAGTTCTTC. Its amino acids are CSVGRGAPNEQFF.